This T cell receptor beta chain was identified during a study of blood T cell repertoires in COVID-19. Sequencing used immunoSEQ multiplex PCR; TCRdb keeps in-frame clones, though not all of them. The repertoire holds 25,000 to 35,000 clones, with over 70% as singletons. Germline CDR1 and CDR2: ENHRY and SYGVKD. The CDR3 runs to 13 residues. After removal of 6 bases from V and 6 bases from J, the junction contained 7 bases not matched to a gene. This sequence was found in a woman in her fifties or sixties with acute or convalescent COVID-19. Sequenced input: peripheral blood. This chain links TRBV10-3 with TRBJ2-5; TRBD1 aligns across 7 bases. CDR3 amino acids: CAISSGTDKTQYF. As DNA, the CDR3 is TGTGCCATCAGCTCCGGGACAGACAAGACCCAGTACTTC.